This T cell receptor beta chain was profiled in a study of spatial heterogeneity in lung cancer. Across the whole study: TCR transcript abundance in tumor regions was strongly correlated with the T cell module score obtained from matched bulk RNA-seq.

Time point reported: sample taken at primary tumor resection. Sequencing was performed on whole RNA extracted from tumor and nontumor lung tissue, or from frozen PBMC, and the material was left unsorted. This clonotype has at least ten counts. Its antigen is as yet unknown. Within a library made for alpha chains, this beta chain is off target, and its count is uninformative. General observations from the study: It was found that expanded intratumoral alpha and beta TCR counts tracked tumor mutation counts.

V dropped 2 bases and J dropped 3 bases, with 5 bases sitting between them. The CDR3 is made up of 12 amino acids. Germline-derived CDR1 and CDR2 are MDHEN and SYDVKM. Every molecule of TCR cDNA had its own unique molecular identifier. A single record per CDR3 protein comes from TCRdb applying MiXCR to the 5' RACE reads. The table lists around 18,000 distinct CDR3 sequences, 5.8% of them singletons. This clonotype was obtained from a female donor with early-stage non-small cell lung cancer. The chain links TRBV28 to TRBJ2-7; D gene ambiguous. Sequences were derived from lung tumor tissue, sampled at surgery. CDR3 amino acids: CASSLPYYEQYF. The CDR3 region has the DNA TGTGCCAGCAGTTTACCCTACTACGAGCAGTACTTC.